This entry lists 29 T cell receptor beta chains sequenced from one sample in a study of regulatory T cells in long-lasting Graves disease. Building the TCR beta libraries relied on iRepertoire HTBI primers, and CDR3 regions underwent Arm-PCR. TCRdb reprocessed the multiplex PCR reads with MiXCR, giving one entry per CDR3 protein. In the table there are 400,000 to 450,000 distinct CDR3 sequences, about 20% of which are singletons. The sample's time point: persistent/refractory GD, antithyroid drugs over 5 years with positive TRAb. Extracted PBMC RNA gave rise to the TCR library. The sample consisted of peripheral blood mononuclear cells (PBMCs), taken when the disease was refractory, from a patient treated with antithyroid drugs. These TCRs come from a female donor with Graves disease.

The sample holds a few counts of this clonotype. The chain combines TRBV30 with TRBJ2-7; 7 bases are shared with TRBD2. Germline loops: CDR1 GTSNPN, CDR2 SVGIG (reference sequence). V trimming: 2 bases; J trimming: 4 bases; junction bases outside the gene matches: 8. CDR3 size: 14 residues. DNA of the CDR3: TGTGCCTGGAGTTTCGGCCTAGCGGCTTACGAGCAGTACTTC. Protein: CAWSFGLAAYEQYF.

This clonotype was picked up a small number of times. The CDR3 bases are TGTGCCAGCAGTTATTTGGCGGGAGGTACTTCCGGGGAGCTGTTTTTT. As protein: CASSYLAGGTSGELFF. The chain recombines TRBV6-2 or TRBV6-3 with TRBJ2-2, with 8 bases fitting TRBD2. Trimming removed 3 bases from V and 6 bases from J; junction bases left unmatched: 9. The CDR3 is 16 amino acids. Per germline, CDR1 MNHEY and CDR2 SVGEGT.

On this clonotype: This may stem from a read error, because a much larger clone lies one nucleotide away. V and J are TRBV6-1 and TRBJ1-4; the D gene is possibly TRBD1 (6 bases). This CDR3 contains 14 residues. V was clipped by 7 bases and J by 10 bases, with 19 bases between them. Germline CDR1 MNHNS, CDR2 SASEGT. In DNA form, the CDR3 reads TGTGCCAGCACCCTCAACCAGGGGAGGGGAAAACTGTTTTTT. It specifies CASTLNQGRGKLFF.

As to this clonotype: This could be a read error, since a much larger clone is one nucleotide away. The chain joins TRBV19 to TRBJ1-2, with D perhaps TRBD1 (5 bases). Germline V gene data show CDR1 as LNHDA and CDR2 as SQIVND (reference sequence). The CDR3 has 11 amino acids. V lost 8 bases and J lost 4, with 8 bases in between. CDR3 residues: CASQTAYGYTF. In DNA form, the CDR3 reads TGTGCCAGTCAGACAGCCTATGGCTACACCTTC.

This clonotype was counted at least ten times. The chain links TRBV7-6 to TRBJ2-7, with D possibly being TRBD1 (6 bases). V lost 5 bases to trimming and J lost 0 bases, with 14 bases between them. This CDR3 comprises 15 residues. Germline CDR1 reads SGHVS; CDR2 reads FNYEAQ. CDR3 in amino acids: CASSDRDTGSYEQYF. In DNA form, the CDR3 reads TGTGCCAGCAGCGACCGGGACACGGGCTCCTACGAGCAGTACTTC. The whole variable domain, filled in from reference TRBV7-6 and TRBJ2-7, reads GAGVSQSPRYKVTKRGQDVALRCDPISGHVSLYWYRQALGQGPEFLTYFNYEAQQDKSGLPNDRFSAERPEGSISTLTIQRTEQRDSAMYRCASSDRDTGSYEQYFGPGTRLTVT.

J is TRBJ1-1 and V is TRBV7-3; D unclear. Germline CDR1 is SGHTA and CDR2 is FQGTGA. This CDR3 has 13 residues. The V gene lost 3 bases and the J gene lost 7 bases, with 12 bases spanning the gap. The CDR3 loop is CASSLSFGLEAFF. The CDR3, as DNA: TGTGCCAGCAGCTTGAGTTTTGGCCTTGAAGCTTTCTTT.

V and J are TRBV9 and TRBJ1-1; weak D call: TRBD1 (5 bases). V shed 4 bases and J shed 4 bases, with 14 bases lying between them. The CDR3 length is 14 residues. In germline, CDR1 is SGDLS, CDR2 YYNGEE. The CDR3 is CASSLRGDVTEAFF. DNA for the CDR3: TGTGCCAGCAGCTTGCGAGGGGATGTCACTGAAGCTTTCTTT.

V is TRBV2 and J is TRBJ1-1; a possible D gene is TRBD1 (6 bases). The germline gives CDR1 SNHLY, CDR2 FYNNEI. The CDR3 has 14 amino acids. Trimming took 8 bases from V and 0 from J, leaving 13 bases between them. CDR3 in DNA: TGTGCCAGCCACCAGGACAGACTGAACACTGAAGCTTTCTTT. Translating gives CASHQDRLNTEAFF.

The V gene is TRBV7-7, the J gene TRBJ2-5; 11 bases are a match to TRBD2. CDR3 length: 15 amino acids. Germline assignment: CDR1 SSHAT and CDR2 FNYEAQ (reference sequence). CDR3 nucleotide sequence: TGTGCTAGCGGGGTAGCGGGAGGGCCGGAGGAGACCCAGTACTTC. Translation: CASGVAGGPEETQYF.

The table lists this clonotype with many counts. The chain carries TRBV20-1 and TRBJ2-7, with D unresolved. V lost 2 bases and J 6 bases, leaving 11 bases between the germline ends. The germline V gene has CDR1 DFQATT and CDR2 SNEGSKA (reference sequence). The CDR3 loop spans 12 amino acids. The CDR3 sequence is CSARRLGGEQYF. The CDR3 DNA reads TGCAGTGCTAGAAGGTTGGGTGGCGAGCAGTACTTC.

This clonotype was detected only a few times. The V call is TRBV12-3 or TRBV12-4, the J call TRBJ2-2; possibly TRBD2 for D (6 bases). The length of the CDR3 is 15 residues. Trimming took off 7 bases at V and 7 bases at J, with 19 bases between the two ends. CDR3 DNA sequence: TGTGCCAGCATCCCGGACTACATTGAAGGCGGGGAGCTGTTTTTT. Its protein is CASIPDYIEGGELFF.

A remark on this clonotype: A much bigger clone sits one base away, suggesting this may be a read error. This sequence joins TRBV7-2 and TRBJ2-7; D is undetermined. The germline CDR1 and CDR2 sequences are SGHTA and FQGNSA. The CDR3 is made up of 14 amino acids. Here the CDR3 reads CASSLAISSCEQYF. CDR3 DNA sequence: TGTGCCAGCAGCTTAGCTATATCATCCTGCGAGCAGTACTTC.

At least ten counts were recorded for this clonotype. The V gene is TRBV11-2, the J gene TRBJ2-7; a weak D match, TRBD1 (6 bases). This CDR3 region has 15 residues. Looked up from germline, CDR1 is SGHAT and CDR2 is FQNNGV. V lost 6 bases to trimming and J lost 1 base, with 16 bases between them. The CDR3 bases are TGTGCCAGCAGGCAACAGGGTGCAGGGTCCTACGAGCAGTACTTC. It yields the protein CASRQQGAGSYEQYF.

Of note for this clonotype: This may come from a read error, since a much larger clone is one base off. The chain recombines TRBV28 with TRBJ1-1; tentatively, D is TRBD1 (5 bases). Trimming stripped 8 bases from V and 0 bases from J, with 25 bases between. The CDR3 loop spans 18 amino acids. CDR1 and CDR2 (germline): MDHEN, SYDVKM. The DNA of the CDR3 is TGTGCCAGCGGATCCAAACGCCAGGGAGGGAAGATGAACACTGAAGCTTTCTTT. Residues: CASGSKRQGGKMNTEAFF.

The chain employs TRBV25-1 and TRBJ1-4; 7 positions agree with TRBD1. The CDR3 extends over 14 amino acids. Germline trimming cut 7 bases from V and 5 bases from J; bases unmatched to any gene: 7. The germline V gene has CDR1 MGHDK and CDR2 SYGVNS. This CDR3 is CASTTGWGNEKLFF. The CDR3 bases are TGTGCCAGCACGACAGGGTGGGGAAATGAAAAACTGTTTTTT.

Only a few counts were recorded for this clonotype. The chain combines TRBV3-1 with TRBJ1-1; D gene uncertain. CDR3 length: 12 residues. V lost 1 base, J lost 6 bases, and 6 bases lay in between. CDR1 and CDR2 (germline): LGHDT, YNNKEL (reference sequence). CDR3 coding DNA: TGTGCCAGCAGCCAAGCCCGGTCTGAAGCTTTCTTT. Protein product: CASSQARSEAFF. The entire variable domain, with the rest obtained from reference TRBV3-1 and TRBJ1-1, is as follows: DTAVSQTPKYLVTQMGNDKSIKCEQNLGHDTMYWYKQDSKKFLKIMFSYNNKELIINETVPNRFSPKSPDKAHLNLHINSLELGDSAVYFCASSQARSEAFFGQGTRLTVV.

With respect to this clonotype: A much larger clone differs by one base, so this may be a read error. V and J are TRBV7-2 and TRBJ2-5; no clear D. This CDR3 contains 15 residues. Trimming shortened V by 1 base and J by 5 bases, and 14 bases separated the two germline ends. The V gene's germline CDR1 is SGHTA and CDR2 FQGNSA. The CDR3 sequence is CASSLEASAIETQYF. CDR3 DNA: TGTGCCAGCAGCTTAGAAGCGAGCGCGATTGAGACCCAGTACTTC.

This sequence joins TRBV10-3 and TRBJ2-2; 8 nucleotides line up with TRBD2. This CDR3 spans 17 amino acids. Trimming removed 10 bases from V and 0 bases from J; junction bases left unmatched: 13. From germline, CDR1 is ENHRY and CDR2 SYGVKD. CDR3 DNA sequence: TGTGCCACCTCAATAGGGACTAGGCTTTCGAACACCGGGGAGCTGTTTTTT. Protein product: CATSIGTRLSNTGELFF.

About this clonotype: A much larger clone lies a single base off, so this may be a read error. The CDR3 protein is CASGGLAGRPGYEQYF. CDR3 nucleotide sequence: TGTGCCAGCGGTGGACTAGCGGGACGCCCGGGGTACGAGCAGTACTTC. The chain uses TRBV12-3 or TRBV12-4 and TRBJ2-7, with 12 bases identical to TRBD2. The CDR3 sequence is 16 residues long. V lost 8 bases to trimming and J lost 4 bases; unmatched junction nucleotides: 12.

This clonotype came up many times. The chain combines TRBV7-4 with TRBJ2-7; 8 bases are a match to TRBD2. CDR3 length: 15 amino acids. Germline CDR1 is SGHVT and CDR2 is SQSDAQ. The junction had 8 bases not matched to a gene; V was cut back by 6 bases and J by 1 base. CDR3 in DNA: TGTGCCAGCAGACGACTAGCGATTGATTCCTACGAGCAGTACTTC. Protein sequence: CASRRLAIDSYEQYF.

This clonotype was picked up a small number of times. This rearrangement joins TRBV12-3 or TRBV12-4 to TRBJ1-1, with D uncertain. The CDR3 length is 12 residues. Trimming cost V 7 bases and J 0 bases, with 6 bases left between them. The CDR3 loop reads CASTSMNTEAFF. Written as DNA, the CDR3 is TGTGCCAGCACTTCAATGAACACTGAAGCTTTCTTT.

The rearrangement uses TRBV6-9 and TRBJ2-7; no definite D call. The V gene lost 3 bases and the J gene lost 5 bases, with 5 bases spanning the gap. The CDR3 runs 11 residues. The germline gives CDR1 MNHGY, CDR2 SVAAGI. This chain's CDR3 is CASSYSNEQYF. Written as DNA, the CDR3 is TGTGCCAGCAGTTACTCAAACGAGCAGTACTTC.

This clonotype was seen more than once but under ten times. A clone one base away is much larger, so this may be a read error. The chain combines TRBV2 with TRBJ1-2; D call uncertain. Germline CDR1 and CDR2: SNHLY and FYNNEI. The CDR3 length is 12 residues. CDR3 nucleotides: TGTGCCAGCAGCCGTTCGGTCTATGGCCACACCTTC. It encodes CASSRSVYGHTF.

This clonotype has a count of ten or more. V gene TRBV29-1 combines with J gene TRBJ1-2; TRBD1 matches 7 bases. The V gene end was trimmed by 6 bases and the J gene end by 6 bases; junction bases not matched to a gene: 10. CDR3 size: 13 residues. Germline V gene sequence: CDR1 SQVTM, CDR2 ANQGSEA. DNA for the CDR3: TGCAGCGTCGCATGGCGGGGGACAGATGGCTACACCTTC. This encodes CSVAWRGTDGYTF.

This clonotype was detected ten times or more. The chain has TRBV20-1 and TRBJ1-2, with 8 positions matching TRBD1. CDR1 is DFQATT and CDR2 is SNEGSKA in the germline V gene (reference sequence). Unmatched junction bases numbered 3, after V lost 0 bases and J lost 3 bases. CDR3 size: 14 residues. CDR3 nucleotide sequence: TGCAGTGCTAGAGATTCAGGGGGCGACTATGGCTACACCTTC. Residues: CSARDSGGDYGYTF.

This clonotype has just a few counts. A much larger clone lies a single base off, so this may be a read error. The chain recombines TRBV28 with TRBJ1-5, with 9 bases that match TRBD1. The CDR3 is 17 amino acids. Germline assignment: CDR1 MDHEN and CDR2 SYDVKM. Trimming removed 0 bases from V and 6 bases from J; junction bases left unmatched: 9. CDR3 nucleotide sequence: TGTGCCAGCAGTTTATGGGCGGGACAGGGTGGTCTTCAGCCCCAGCATTTT. It encodes CASSLWAGQGGLQPQHF.

In its sample, this clonotype was seen many times. This chain connects TRBV27 to TRBJ2-2; weak D call: TRBD2 (6 bases). With 10 bases removed from V and 2 bases from J, the gap between germline ends came to 17 bases. This CDR3 is built from 15 residues. From germline, CDR1 is MNHEY and CDR2 SMNVEV (reference sequence). The CDR3 here is CATNSLASNTGELFF. As DNA, the CDR3 is TGTGCCACCAACTCACTAGCCTCTAACACCGGGGAGCTGTTTTTT.

This clonotype has at least ten counts. This chain links TRBV28 with TRBJ2-7; 8 nucleotides match TRBD2. V trimming: 5 bases; J trimming: 3 bases; junction bases outside the gene matches: 9. This CDR3 has 15 residues. CDR1 and CDR2 from the germline V gene are MDHEN and SYDVKM. The DNA of the CDR3 is TGTGCCAGCAGTCGCGGGGTAGCGGGAAACTACGAGCAGTACTTC. This sequence encodes CASSRGVAGNYEQYF.

Many counts were recorded for this clonotype. The J gene is TRBJ2-5, the V gene TRBV6-1; 11 bases are shared with TRBD2. The CDR3 covers 17 residues. The ends lost 4 bases at V and 1 base at J; junction bases unmatched: 8. Germline CDR1 MNHNS, CDR2 SASEGT. The CDR3 DNA is TGTGCCAGCAGTGGCCCATCCGGACTAGCGGGCCAAGAGACCCAGTACTTC. It is translated as CASSGPSGLAGQETQYF.